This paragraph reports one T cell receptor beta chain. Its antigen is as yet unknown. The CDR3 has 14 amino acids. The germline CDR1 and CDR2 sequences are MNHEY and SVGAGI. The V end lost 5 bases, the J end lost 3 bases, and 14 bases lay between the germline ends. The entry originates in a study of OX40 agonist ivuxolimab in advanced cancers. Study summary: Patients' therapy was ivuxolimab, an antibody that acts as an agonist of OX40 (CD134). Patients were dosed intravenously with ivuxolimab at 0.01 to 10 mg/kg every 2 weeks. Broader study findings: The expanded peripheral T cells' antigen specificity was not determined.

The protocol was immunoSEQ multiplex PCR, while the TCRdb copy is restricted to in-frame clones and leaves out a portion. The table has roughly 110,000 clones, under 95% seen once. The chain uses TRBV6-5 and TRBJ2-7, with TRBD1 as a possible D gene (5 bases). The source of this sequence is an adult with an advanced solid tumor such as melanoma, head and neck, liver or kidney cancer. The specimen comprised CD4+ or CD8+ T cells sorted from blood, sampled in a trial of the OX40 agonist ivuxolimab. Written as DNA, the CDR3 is TGTGCCAGCAGTGAACACGACAGAGACTACGAGCAGTACTTC. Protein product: CASSEHDRDYEQYF.